The entry that follows covers one T cell receptor (beta chain) sequence. Each CDR3 protein gets one entry after TCRdb re-called the RT-PCR reads with MiXCR. The sample has about 410,000 distinct CDR3 sequences; around 16% are singletons. This specimen comes from a study of patients and donors after allogeneic stem cell transplantation. This CDR3 has 13 amino acids. Germline V CDR1 and CDR2: SGHVS, FNYEAQ. V lost 3 bases, J lost 9 bases, and 11 bases lay in between. V gene TRBV7-6 combines with J gene TRBJ1-4; D call uncertain. The origin of this receptor is a human donor who was either an allogeneic HSCT recipient or a stem cell or donor lymphocyte infusion donor (not recorded which). It is not recorded whose cells these are; they may come from a transplant donor. The material sequenced was blood, either unsorted or a sorted T cell fraction (not recorded which). CDR3 coding DNA: TGTGCCAGCAGCTTGTGGTCAGGTCAAAAACTGTTTTTT. Amino acids: CASSLWSGQKLFF. Drawing the rest from reference TRBV7-6 and TRBJ1-4, the complete variable domain is GAGVSQSPRYKVTKRGQDVALRCDPISGHVSLYWYRQALGQGPEFLTYFNYEAQQDKSGLPNDRFSAERPEGSISTLTIQRTEQRDSAMYRCASSLWSGQKLFFGSGTQLSVL.